Sequencing of this T cell receptor beta chain was carried out in a study of PD-1 blockade in classical Hodgkin lymphoma. Regarding time point: cycle 4 day 1 (C4D1), after 5 to 7 weeks of nivolumab. Every patient experienced relapse after autologous stem cell transplantation, and brentuximab vedotin exposure varied. Only in-frame clones appear in the TCRdb table, and some are missing; sequencing was by immunoSEQ multiplex PCR. The sample lists tens of thousands of clones, 55% to 70% occurring once. The length of the CDR3 is 16 residues. V lost 3 bases and J lost 5; bases outside the gene matches: 10. CDR1 and CDR2 (germline): LNHDA, SQIVND (reference sequence).

The receptor's source is a human donor with classical Hodgkin lymphoma. The genes are TRBV19 and TRBJ2-1; the match to TRBD1 covers 7 bases. The source was peripheral blood mononuclear cells (PBMCs), collected before the fourth cycle of nivolumab. The CDR3 nucleotides are TGTGCCAGTAGTATTTGGGGACAGAGTGTGGACAATGAGCAGTTCTTC. Its translation is CASSIWGQSVDNEQFF.